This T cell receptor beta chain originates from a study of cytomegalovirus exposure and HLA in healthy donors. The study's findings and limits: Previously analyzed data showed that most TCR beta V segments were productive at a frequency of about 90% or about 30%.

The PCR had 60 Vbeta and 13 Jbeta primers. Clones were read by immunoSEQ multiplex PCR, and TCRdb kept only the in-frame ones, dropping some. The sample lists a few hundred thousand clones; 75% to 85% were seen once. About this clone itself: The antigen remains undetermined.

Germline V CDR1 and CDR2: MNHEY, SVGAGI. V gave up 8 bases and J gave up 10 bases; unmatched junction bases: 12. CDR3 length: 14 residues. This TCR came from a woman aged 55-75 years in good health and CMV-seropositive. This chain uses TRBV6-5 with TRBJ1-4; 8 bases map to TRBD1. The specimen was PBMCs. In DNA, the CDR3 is TGTGCCAGCCAGAAAGGACAGGGTACTCGAAAACTGTTTTTT. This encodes CASQKGQGTRKLFF.